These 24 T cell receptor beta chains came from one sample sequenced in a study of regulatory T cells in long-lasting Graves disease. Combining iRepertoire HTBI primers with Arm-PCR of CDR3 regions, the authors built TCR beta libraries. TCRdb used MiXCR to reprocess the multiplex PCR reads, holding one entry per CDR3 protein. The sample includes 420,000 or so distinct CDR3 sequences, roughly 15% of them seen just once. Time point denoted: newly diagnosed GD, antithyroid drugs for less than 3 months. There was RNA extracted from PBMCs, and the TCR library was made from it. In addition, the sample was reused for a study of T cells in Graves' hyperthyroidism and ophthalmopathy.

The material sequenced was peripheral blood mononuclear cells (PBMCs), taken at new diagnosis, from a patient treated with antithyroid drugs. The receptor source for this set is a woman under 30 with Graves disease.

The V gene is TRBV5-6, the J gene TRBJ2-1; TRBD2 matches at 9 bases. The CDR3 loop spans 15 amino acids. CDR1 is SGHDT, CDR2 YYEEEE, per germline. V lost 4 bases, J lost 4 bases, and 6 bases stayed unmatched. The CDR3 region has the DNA TGTGCCAGCAGCCACAGGACTAGCGCTTACAATGAGCAGTTCTTC. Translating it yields CASSHRTSAYNEQFF. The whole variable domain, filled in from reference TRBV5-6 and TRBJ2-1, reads DAGVTQSPTHLIKTRGQQVTLRCSPKSGHDTVSWYQQALGQGPQFIFQYYEEEERQRGNFPDRFSGHQFPNYSSELNVNALLLGDSALYLCASSHRTSAYNEQFFGPGTRLTVL.

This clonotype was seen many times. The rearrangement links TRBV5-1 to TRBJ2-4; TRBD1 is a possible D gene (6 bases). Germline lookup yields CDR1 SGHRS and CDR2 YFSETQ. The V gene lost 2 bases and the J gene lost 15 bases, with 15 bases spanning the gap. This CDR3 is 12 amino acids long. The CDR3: CASSLDDRRRYF. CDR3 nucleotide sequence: TGCGCCAGCAGCTTAGATGACAGGCGTCGGTACTTC.

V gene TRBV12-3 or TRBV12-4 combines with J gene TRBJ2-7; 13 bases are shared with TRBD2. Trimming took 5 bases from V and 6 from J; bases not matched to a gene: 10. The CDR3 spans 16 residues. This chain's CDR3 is CASSPRLAGGPGEQYF. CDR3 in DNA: TGTGCCAGCAGTCCCCGACTAGCGGGAGGCCCAGGCGAGCAGTACTTC.

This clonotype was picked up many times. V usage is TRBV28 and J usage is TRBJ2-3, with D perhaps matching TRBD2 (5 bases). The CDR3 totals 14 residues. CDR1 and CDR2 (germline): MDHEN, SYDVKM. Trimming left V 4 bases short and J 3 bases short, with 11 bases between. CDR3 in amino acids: CASSSPKRTDTQYF. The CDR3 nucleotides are TGTGCCAGCAGTTCCCCCAAGCGGACAGATACGCAGTATTTT.

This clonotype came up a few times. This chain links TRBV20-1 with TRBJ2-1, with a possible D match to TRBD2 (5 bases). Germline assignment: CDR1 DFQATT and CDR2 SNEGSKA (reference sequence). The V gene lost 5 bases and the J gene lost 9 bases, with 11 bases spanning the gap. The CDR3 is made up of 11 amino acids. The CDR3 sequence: CSAHLLGEQFF. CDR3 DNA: TGCAGTGCTCACTTACTAGGTGAGCAGTTCTTC.

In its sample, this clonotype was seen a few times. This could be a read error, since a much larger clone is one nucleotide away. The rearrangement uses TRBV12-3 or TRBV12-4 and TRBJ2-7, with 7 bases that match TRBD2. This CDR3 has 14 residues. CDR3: CASSFSSGTYEQHF. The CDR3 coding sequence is TGTGCCAGCAGTTTCTCTAGCGGCACCTACGAGCAGCACTTC.

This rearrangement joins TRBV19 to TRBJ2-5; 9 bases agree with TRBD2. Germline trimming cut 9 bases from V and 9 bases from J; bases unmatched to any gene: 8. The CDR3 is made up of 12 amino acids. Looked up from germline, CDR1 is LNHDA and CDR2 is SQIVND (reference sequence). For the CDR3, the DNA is TGTGCCAGCAGGGACAGCGGGGGGTCCCAGTACTTC. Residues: CASRDSGGSQYF.

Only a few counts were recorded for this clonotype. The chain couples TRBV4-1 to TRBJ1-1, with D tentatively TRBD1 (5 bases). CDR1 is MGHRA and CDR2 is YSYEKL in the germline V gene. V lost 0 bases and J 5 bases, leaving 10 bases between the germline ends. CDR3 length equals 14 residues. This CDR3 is CASSQDREGTEAFF. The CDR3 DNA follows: TGCGCCAGCAGCCAAGACAGGGAGGGGACTGAAGCTTTCTTT.

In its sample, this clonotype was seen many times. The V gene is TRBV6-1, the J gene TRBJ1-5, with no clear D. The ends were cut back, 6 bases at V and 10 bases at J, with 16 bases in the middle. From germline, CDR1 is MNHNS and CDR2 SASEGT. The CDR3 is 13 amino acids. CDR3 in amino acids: CASRKQRELPQHF. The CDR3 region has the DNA TGTGCCAGCAGAAAACAGCGGGAGTTACCCCAGCATTTT.

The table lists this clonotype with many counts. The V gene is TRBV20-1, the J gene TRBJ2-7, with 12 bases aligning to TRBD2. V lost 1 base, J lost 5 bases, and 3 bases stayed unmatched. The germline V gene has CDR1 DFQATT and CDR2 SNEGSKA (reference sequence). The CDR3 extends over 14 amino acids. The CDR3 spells CSARATSGSDEQYF. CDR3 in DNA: TGCAGTGCTAGAGCGACTAGCGGGAGTGACGAGCAGTACTTC.

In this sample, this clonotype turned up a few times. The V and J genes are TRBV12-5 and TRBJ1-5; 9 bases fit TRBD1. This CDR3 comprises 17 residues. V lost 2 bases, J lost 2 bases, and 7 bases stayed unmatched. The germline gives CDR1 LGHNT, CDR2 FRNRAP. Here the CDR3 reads CASGLHRQGGGNQPQHF. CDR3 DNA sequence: TGTGCTAGTGGTTTGCACCGACAGGGGGGTGGCAATCAGCCCCAGCATTTT.

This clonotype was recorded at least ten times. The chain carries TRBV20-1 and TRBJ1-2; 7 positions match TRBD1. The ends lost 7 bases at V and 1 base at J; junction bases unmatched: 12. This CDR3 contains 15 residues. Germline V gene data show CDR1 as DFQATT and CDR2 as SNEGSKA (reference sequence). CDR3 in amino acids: CSVQITGAVNYGYTF. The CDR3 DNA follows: TGCAGTGTACAAATTACAGGGGCCGTTAACTATGGCTACACCTTC.

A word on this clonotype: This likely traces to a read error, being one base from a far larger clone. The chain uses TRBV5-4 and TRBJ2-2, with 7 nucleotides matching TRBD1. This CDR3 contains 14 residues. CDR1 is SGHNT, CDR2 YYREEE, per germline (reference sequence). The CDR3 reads CASRGKPNTGELFF. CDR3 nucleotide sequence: TGCGCCAGCAGGGGGAAACCGAACACCGGGGAGCTGTTTTTT. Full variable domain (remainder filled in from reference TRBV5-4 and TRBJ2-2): ETGVTQSPTHLIKTRGQQVTLRCSSQSGHNTVSWYQQALGQGPQFIFQYYREEENGRGNFPPRFSGLQFPNYSSELNVNALELDDSALYLCASRGKPNTGELFFGEGSRLTVL.

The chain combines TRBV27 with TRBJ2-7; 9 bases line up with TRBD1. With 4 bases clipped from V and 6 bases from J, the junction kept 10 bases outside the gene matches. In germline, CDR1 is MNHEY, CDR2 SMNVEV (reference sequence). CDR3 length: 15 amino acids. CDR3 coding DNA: TGTGCCAGCAGTTCCTCCGGGACAGGGTATCTCGAGCAGTACTTC. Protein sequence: CASSSSGTGYLEQYF.

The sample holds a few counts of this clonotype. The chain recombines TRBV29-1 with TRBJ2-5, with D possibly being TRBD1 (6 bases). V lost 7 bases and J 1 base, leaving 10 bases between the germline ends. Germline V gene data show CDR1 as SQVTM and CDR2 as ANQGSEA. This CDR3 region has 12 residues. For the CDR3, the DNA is TGCAGCGGATCCAGGGGCCAAGAGACCCAGTACTTC. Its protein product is CSGSRGQETQYF.

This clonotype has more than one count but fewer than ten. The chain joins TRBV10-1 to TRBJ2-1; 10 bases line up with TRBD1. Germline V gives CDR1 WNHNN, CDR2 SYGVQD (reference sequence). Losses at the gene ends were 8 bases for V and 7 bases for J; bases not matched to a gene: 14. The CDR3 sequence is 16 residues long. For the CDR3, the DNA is TGCGCCAGCGCAGGGGGATGGGGACAGGGGAAAAATGAGCAGTTCTTC. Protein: CASAGGWGQGKNEQFF.

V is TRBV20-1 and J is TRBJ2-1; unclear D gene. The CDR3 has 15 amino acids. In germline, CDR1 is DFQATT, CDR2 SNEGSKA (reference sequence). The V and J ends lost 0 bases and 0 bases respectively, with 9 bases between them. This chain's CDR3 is CSAREAVSSYNEQFF. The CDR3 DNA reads TGCAGTGCTAGAGAGGCGGTCAGCTCCTACAATGAGCAGTTCTTC.

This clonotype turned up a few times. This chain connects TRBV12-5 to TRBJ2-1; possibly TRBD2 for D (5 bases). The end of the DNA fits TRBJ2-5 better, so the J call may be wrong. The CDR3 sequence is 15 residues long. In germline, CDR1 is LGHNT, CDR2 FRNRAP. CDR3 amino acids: CASAWSGGGQETQYF. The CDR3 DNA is TGTGCTAGTGCCTGGTCGGGCGGAGGCCAAGAGACCCAGTACTTC.

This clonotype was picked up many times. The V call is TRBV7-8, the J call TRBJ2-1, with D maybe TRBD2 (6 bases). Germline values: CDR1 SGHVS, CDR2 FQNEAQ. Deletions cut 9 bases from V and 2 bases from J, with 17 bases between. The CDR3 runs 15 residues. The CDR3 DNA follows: TGTGCCAGTTTATTTCGGGGGAGGCCCTACAATGAGCAGTTCTTC. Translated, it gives CASLFRGRPYNEQFF.

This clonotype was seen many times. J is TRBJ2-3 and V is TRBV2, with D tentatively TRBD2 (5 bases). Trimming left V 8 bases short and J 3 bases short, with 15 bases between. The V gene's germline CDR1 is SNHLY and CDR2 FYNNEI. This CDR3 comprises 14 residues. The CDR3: CASGRTQPTDTQYF. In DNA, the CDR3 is TGTGCCAGCGGCAGGACTCAACCGACAGATACGCAGTATTTT.

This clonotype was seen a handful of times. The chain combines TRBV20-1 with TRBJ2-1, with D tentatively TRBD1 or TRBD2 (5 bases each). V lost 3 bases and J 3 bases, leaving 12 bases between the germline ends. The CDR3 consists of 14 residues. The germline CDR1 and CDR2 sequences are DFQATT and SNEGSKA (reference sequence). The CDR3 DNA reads TGCAGTGCTAGGGGACCTACGGACTACAATGAGCAGTTCTTC. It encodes CSARGPTDYNEQFF.

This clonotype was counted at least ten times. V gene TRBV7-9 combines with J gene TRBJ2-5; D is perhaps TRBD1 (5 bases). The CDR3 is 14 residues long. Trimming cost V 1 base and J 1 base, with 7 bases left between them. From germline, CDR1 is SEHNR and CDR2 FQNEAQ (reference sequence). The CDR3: CASSLGQPQETQYF. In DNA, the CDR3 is TGTGCCAGCAGCTTAGGACAGCCCCAAGAGACCCAGTACTTC.

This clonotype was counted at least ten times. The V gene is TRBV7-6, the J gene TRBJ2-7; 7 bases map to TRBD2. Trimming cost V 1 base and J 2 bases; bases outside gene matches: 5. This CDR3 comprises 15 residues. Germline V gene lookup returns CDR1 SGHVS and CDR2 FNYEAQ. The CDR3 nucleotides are TGTGCCAGCAGCTTAGAGGCTAGCGGAACCTACGAGCAGTACTTC. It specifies CASSLEASGTYEQYF.

CDR3 region: CASSPSPTGRELFF. Written as DNA, the CDR3 is TGTGCCAGCAGCCCCTCACCGACAGGCAGGGAGCTGTTTTTT. The chain recombines TRBV7-2 with TRBJ2-2, with D possibly being TRBD1 (6 bases). The CDR3 has 14 amino acids. Trimming stripped 5 bases from V and 9 bases from J, with 16 bases between. Germline V CDR1 and CDR2: SGHTA, FQGNSA.